The source of this T cell receptor beta chain is a study of shared clonotypes between healthy human individuals (dated by TCRdb to the early 2020s). Study-level background: A few men and two women, aged 18 to 49 years, made up the cohort. For each donor, CD4 naive and CD4 memory were each given three plates, CD8 naive was given two plates, and CD8 memory was given one plate. To estimate repertoire size and how much clonotype sharing occurs between individuals, the study deeply sequenced the blood TCR repertoires of about five healthy adults. To increase sequencing depth and limit assay-specific biases, TCR repertoire library preparation and sequencing were carried out by different laboratories using diverse techniques. Between about 0.8 and 8.9 billion PBMCs per donor were obtained by leukapheresis. Study-wide conclusions, independent of this receptor: Even with the large sequencing depth, rarefaction of the sorted-subset datasets indicated that sequencing was incomplete. Based on pairwise subsampling, the degree of clonotype sharing among donors was expected to be affected by sequencing depth. Estimated clonotype richness was generally larger for naive than for memory subsets. The genetic and exposure-history diversity represented was limited by the small number of donors. Sampling was limited to blood, and TCR repertoires in tissue likely differ from TCR repertoires in blood. Compared with non-shared clonotypes, the clonotypes found in all four sorted-subset donors had higher generation probabilities. Sharing across several donors was observed for 5% to 6.5% of naive CD4, about 3.2% of naive CD8, 2% to 2.5% of memory CD4, and 0.4% of memory CD8 clonotypes.

Using the deep immunoSEQ assay, multiplex PCR amplified TCR CDR3 regions from genomic DNA. Extracted genomic DNA from each cell subset was spread evenly across all wells of several immunoSEQ 96-well plates, with each plate serving as a replicate. For sorted subsets, each replicate PCR was loaded with about 0.2 ug genomic DNA, equivalent to 30,000 to 35,000 T cell genomes. The purified libraries were quantified using a Qubit 3.0 fluorometer, sized with a Bioanalyzer 2100, and then quantified again using the KAPA Library Quantification kit. A separate single-read 150-cycle Illumina NextSeq 550 flow cell was used to sequence each immunoSEQ 96-well plate. On the study's bioinformatics: Because the immunoSEQ output held only junctional sequences and lacked quality scores, the filtering could not match the filtering applied to full-length reads. Sequences were annotated with PyIR, a Python wrapper for IgBLAST v1.9, and V/J genes and CDR3 were assigned using IMGT germline references. Reads with weak V/J assignments (E-value above 1e-6), missing CDR3, stop codons, out-of-frame junctions, or ambiguous translated residues were removed. A V3J clonotype was defined by an identical inferred V gene, J gene, and CDR3 amino acid sequence. To compute the percentage overlap between repertoires, the number of shared unique clonotypes was divided by the size of the smaller repertoire. Three approaches were used to assess repertoire richness: RTK rarefaction, the Chao1 estimator, and Recon v2.1 estimates of unobserved clonotypes. For all TCRbeta clonotypes obtained by the gDNA method from a handful of donors, generation probabilities were computed with OLGA. As stored in TCRdb, this immuneACCESS dataset retains in-frame rearrangements with V and J assigned. A fraction of the clones does not appear; measured against another copy, unresolved V genes explain less than half of the discrepancy, and the remainder lacks a known reason. Clone size and V and J calls were adopted from that table, with D and trimming inferred from the DNA. Across this sample there are some 740,000 clones, with about 92% seen only once. Approximately 25% of the sample lies in the top ten.

CD8 naive samples were CD45RO-negative cells positively selected for CCR7, giving a CD45RA+CCR7+ population that excluded TemRA cells. Donors were healthy HIV-negative adults with no recently reported acute infections or vaccinations. Every donor was a Caucasian adult residing in Nashville, Tennessee, USA. Blood was collected by leukapheresis, and PBMCs were isolated by Ficoll-Histopaque density gradient centrifugation and then cryopreserved in liquid nitrogen vapor phase. Analytical flow cytometry was used to check the purity and quantity of every magnetically sorted T cell population. Each sorted fraction had its genomic DNA isolated and then quantified by UV absorbance on a Nanodrop 2000c. As for this clone: The antigen it binds to is not known. Per-base qualities were not stored, and no clone one base away is much larger.

Its CDR3 holds 17 amino acids, cysteine through phenylalanine. Solely the CDR3 DNA is kept, with 51 bases framed from the first base. The germline ends are 26 bases apart after V is trimmed by 5 bases and J by 7 bases. Sequences LNHNV (CDR1) and YYDKDF (CDR2) are obtained from the germline V gene (reference sequence). The sequencing input was naive CD8+ T cells sorted from blood. In the paper's terms, the cell subset or site label means: CD45RA+CCR7+. The TCR originated in a man under 40 in good health. This chain is built from TRBV15 and TRBJ1-2; a confident D gene designation cannot be given. The DNA is as follows: TGTGCCACCAGCGGAATGTCTTTACAGTCCTCGACGGGTGGCTACACCTTC. Its translation is CATSGMSLQSSTGGYTF.